This record looks at one T cell receptor (beta chain) sequence and its context. The source of the sample is a study of shared clonotypes between healthy human individuals. Sequenced by immunoSEQ multiplex PCR; TCRdb stores in-frame clones only, minus some. This table has over 850,000 clones, around 78% appearing once. The CDR3 is 16 amino acids. The germline V gene has CDR1 LNHDA and CDR2 SQIVND (reference sequence). The V segment lost 5 bases and the J segment 0 bases; nucleotides outside the gene matches: 10. Sequencing was done on a sample of memory CD4+ T cells from PBMCs. Subset specified: CD45RA-negative fraction. This chain joins TRBV19 and TRBJ2-7; TRBD1 aligns across 7 bases. The TCR was taken from a man younger than 30 in good health. Some clones in this sample may be carry-over from other donors' samples. In nucleotides, the CDR3 is TGTGCCAGTAGTTCCAAAGGGACAGTAAGCTCCTACGAGCAGTACTTC. This sequence encodes CASSSKGTVSSYEQYF.